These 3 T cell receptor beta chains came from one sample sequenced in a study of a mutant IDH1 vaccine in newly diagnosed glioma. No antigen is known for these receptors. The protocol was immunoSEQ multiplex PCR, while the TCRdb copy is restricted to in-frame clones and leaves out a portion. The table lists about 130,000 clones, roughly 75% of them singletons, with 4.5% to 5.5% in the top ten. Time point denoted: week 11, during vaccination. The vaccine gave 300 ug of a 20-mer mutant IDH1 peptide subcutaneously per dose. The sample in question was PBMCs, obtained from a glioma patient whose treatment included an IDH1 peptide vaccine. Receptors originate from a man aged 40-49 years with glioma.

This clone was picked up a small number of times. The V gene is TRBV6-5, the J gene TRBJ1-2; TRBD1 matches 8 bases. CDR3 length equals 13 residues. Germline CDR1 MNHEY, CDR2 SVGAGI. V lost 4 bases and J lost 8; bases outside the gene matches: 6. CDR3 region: CASSWSGGGGYTF. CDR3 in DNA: TGTGCCAGCAGTTGGTCAGGGGGCGGGGGCTACACCTTC.

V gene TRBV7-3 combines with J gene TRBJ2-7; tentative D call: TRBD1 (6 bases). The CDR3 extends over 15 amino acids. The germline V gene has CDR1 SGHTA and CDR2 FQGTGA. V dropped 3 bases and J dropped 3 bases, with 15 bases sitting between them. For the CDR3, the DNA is TGTGCCAGCAGCTTGATTGCAGGGGCAGGCTACGAGCAGTACTTC. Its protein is CASSLIAGAGYEQYF.

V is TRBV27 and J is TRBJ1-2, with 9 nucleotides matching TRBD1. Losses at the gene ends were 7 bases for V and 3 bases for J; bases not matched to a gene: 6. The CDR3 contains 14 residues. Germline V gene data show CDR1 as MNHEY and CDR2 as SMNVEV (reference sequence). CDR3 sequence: CASITTGGHYGYTF. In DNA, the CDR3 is TGTGCCAGCATAACTACAGGGGGCCACTATGGCTACACCTTC.